Given below is one T cell receptor beta chain in context. What it recognizes is unknown. Germline assignment: CDR1 SGHTA and CDR2 FQGNSA. The V and J ends lost 4 bases and 0 bases, in that order; junction bases with no gene match: 9. CDR3 size: 17 residues. The data were obtained in a study of T cells after yellow fever vaccination. At the level of the study: It was SMART-Seq v4 Ultra Low Input that prepared the fractions with low cell numbers.

Regarding the study as a whole: Subsequent to the booster, the majority of primary-vaccination clones reappeared (around 96% CD4, 70% to 90% CD8). Clonotypes appearing in both CD4 and CD8 compartments existed, and their share was small. Though it reached lower strength, the secondary response hit its peak faster, day 5 versus 15.

TCRdb passed the 5' RACE reads through MiXCR, listing each CDR3 protein once. Of 450,000 to 600,000 distinct CDR3 sequences listed, roughly 17% are singletons. The clonotype originates from a man between 18 and 35 years old who received the YFV17D yellow fever vaccine. This rearrangement joins TRBV7-2 to TRBJ1-1; 9 nucleotides match TRBD1. Specimen: PBMCs, collected roughly 5 days after the first yellow fever vaccination. The DNA of the CDR3 is TGTGCCAGCAGCTCATTTGGGGACAGGGATTTGAACACTGAAGCTTTCTTT. This encodes CASSSFGDRDLNTEAFF.